A single sample gave rise to the 21 T cell receptor beta chains below, sequenced in a study of cytomegalovirus exposure and HLA in healthy donors (dated by TCRdb to between 2016 and 2019). Receptors were amplified or captured by the immunoSEQ multiplex PCR assay. For the multiplex PCR, a mixture combining 60 forward primers for TCR Vbeta segments and 13 reverse primers for TCR Jbeta segments was used. In TCRdb, the immuneACCESS table is reduced to in-frame sequences with V and J assigned. These tables do not hold every clone; where another copy was compared, an unresolved V gene accounts for under half, and the others remain unexplained. The sample's clone listing holds some 130,000 clones. The top ten hold over 1.5% of the sample. Sequenced material: PBMCs. Source of these receptors: a man aged 18-30 years in good health and CMV-seronegative.

This sequence joins TRBV27 and TRBJ1-1; D is perhaps TRBD1 (5 bases). Germline assignment: CDR1 MNHEY and CDR2 SMNVEV (reference sequence). V was pared by 10 bases and J by 3 bases, with 21 bases between. CDR3 size: 15 residues. In nucleotides, the CDR3 is TGTGCCACCGAACGAACAGGATATGGAGACACTGAAGCTTTCTTT. Its protein is CATERTGYGDTEAFF.

The gene calls are TRBV5-8 and TRBJ1-5; D gene uncertain. Germline loops: CDR1 SGHTS, CDR2 YDEGEE. V was cut by 4 bases and J by 2 bases, with 16 bases left in between. The CDR3 contains 16 residues. The CDR3 DNA reads TGTGCCAGCAGCCGTAGTTGGGGAGAGGGCAATCAGCCCCAGCATTTT. This encodes CASSRSWGEGNQPQHF.

V and J are TRBV6-5 and TRBJ2-7; 8 bases fit TRBD1. Germline CDR1 MNHEY, CDR2 SVGAGI. Losses at the gene ends were 10 bases for V and 0 bases for J; bases not matched to a gene: 5. This CDR3 region has 13 residues. CDR3 residues: CATGQGSSYEQYF. The CDR3 DNA reads TGTGCCACCGGACAGGGAAGCTCCTACGAGCAGTACTTC.

The V and J genes are TRBV13 and TRBJ2-1, with TRBD1 matching 8 bases. After removal of 6 bases from V and 6 bases from J, the junction contained 7 bases not matched to a gene. Germline CDR1 and CDR2: PRHDT and FYEKMQ (reference sequence). This CDR3 has 14 amino acids. CDR3 in amino acids: CASRNTGTGNEQFF. The CDR3 DNA reads TGTGCCAGCAGAAACACCGGGACAGGCAATGAGCAGTTCTTC.

The J gene is TRBJ2-7, the V gene TRBV6-5; 8 positions agree with TRBD1. The CDR3 loop spans 12 amino acids. Germline CDR1 reads MNHEY; CDR2 reads SVGAGI. The trim removed 6 bases at V and 5 bases at J, leaving 3 bases unmatched. CDR3 DNA: TGTGCCAGCAGGGACAGGGTTCACGAGCAGTACTTC. It codes for CASRDRVHEQYF.

The CDR3 nucleotides read TGTGCCAGCAGCCAAGAGGAGGCTAGCGGATACAATGAGCAGTTCTTC. Translated: CASSQEEASGYNEQFF. The chain joins TRBV4-2 to TRBJ2-1, with 7 bases identical to TRBD2. CDR3 length: 16 residues. Germline V gives CDR1 LGHNA, CDR2 YNFKEQ. V lost 0 bases to trimming and J lost 4 bases; unmatched junction nucleotides: 6.

The J gene is TRBJ2-7, the V gene TRBV6-5; D gene uncertain. The CDR3 totals 13 residues. The V gene's germline CDR1 is MNHEY and CDR2 SVGAGI. V was cut by 4 bases and J by 0 bases, with 7 bases left in between. The CDR3 spells CASSFESSYEQYF. DNA for the CDR3: TGTGCCAGCAGTTTCGAGAGCTCCTACGAGCAGTACTTC.

The gene calls are TRBV10-3 and TRBJ1-2; 8 nucleotides align to TRBD1. Trimming took 4 bases from V and 5 from J; bases not matched to a gene: 9. Germline values: CDR1 ENHRY, CDR2 SYGVKD. This CDR3 is built from 15 residues. The CDR3 region is CAISGIAGGAYGYTF. For the CDR3, the DNA is TGTGCCATCAGTGGGATTGCAGGGGGCGCGTATGGCTACACCTTC.

The chain uses TRBV10-3 and TRBJ1-2; 8 positions agree with TRBD1. From germline, CDR1 is ENHRY and CDR2 SYGVKD. V was clipped by 6 bases and J by 4 bases; unmatched bases: 10. The CDR3 runs to 15 residues. The CDR3 coding sequence is TGTGCCATCAGCAACCGGAGAGACAGGGGCTATGGCTACACCTTC. Encoded protein: CAISNRRDRGYGYTF.

The chain links TRBV5-1 to TRBJ2-3; 9 nucleotides line up with TRBD1. V lost 0 bases, J lost 6 bases, and 5 bases stayed unmatched. The CDR3 has 15 residues. Germline V gene lookup returns CDR1 SGHRS and CDR2 YFSETQ. The CDR3 DNA sequence: TGCGCCAGCAGCTTGGCGGGACAGGGTTTGGATACGCAGTATTTT. Translation: CASSLAGQGLDTQYF.

J is TRBJ2-5 and V is TRBV6-1, with D unresolved. V was shortened by 6 bases and J by 4 bases, with 6 bases between the two germline ends. Germline assignment: CDR1 MNHNS and CDR2 SASEGT. CDR3 length: 11 residues. Written as DNA, the CDR3 is TGTGCCAGCAGCGCGCTAGAGACCCAGTACTTC. Translated: CASSALETQYF.

The J gene is TRBJ2-7, the V gene TRBV11-3, with TRBD2 identical over 8 bases. V lost 0 bases, J lost 5 bases, and 6 bases stayed unmatched. CDR3 size: 15 residues. From germline, CDR1 is SGHNT and CDR2 YENEEA. The CDR3: CASSLEVAGRHEQYF. As DNA, the CDR3 is TGTGCCAGCAGCTTAGAGGTAGCGGGACGCCACGAGCAGTACTTC.

The chain has TRBV4-2 and TRBJ1-1; possibly TRBD1 for D (6 bases). V was pared by 0 bases and J by 5 bases, with 16 bases between. The CDR3 is 16 amino acids. Per germline, CDR1 LGHNA and CDR2 YNFKEQ. Here the CDR3 reads CASSQDPGQLRTEAFF. DNA for the CDR3: TGTGCCAGCAGCCAAGATCCCGGACAGCTGAGGACTGAAGCTTTCTTT.

The J gene is TRBJ2-5, the V gene TRBV4-1; 7 bases are shared with TRBD1. The DNA end is more similar to TRBJ2-7, so the J call may be wrong. The germline V gene has CDR1 MGHRA and CDR2 YSYEKL. The CDR3 sequence is 18 residues long. The CDR3: CASSQVTTGVSSSYEQYF. CDR3 sequence (DNA): TGCGCCAGCAGCCAAGTTACCACAGGGGTCTCTAGCTCCTACGAGCAGTACTTC.

The chain couples TRBV5-1 to TRBJ2-2; tentatively, D is TRBD2 (6 bases). Germline CDR1 SGHRS, CDR2 YFSETQ. CDR3 length: 13 amino acids. Between the trimmed V and J ends, which lost 7 bases and 3 bases, there was a span of 10 bases. CDR3 in amino acids: CASGGTDTGELFF. The CDR3 region has the DNA TGCGCCAGCGGGGGGACGGACACCGGGGAGCTGTTTTTT.

V and J are TRBV4-3 and TRBJ2-7; possible D gene TRBD1, 6 bases. This CDR3 has 16 residues. From germline, CDR1 is LGHNA and CDR2 YSLEER. The V end lost 4 bases, the J end lost 0 bases, and 16 bases lay between the germline ends. CDR3 amino acids: CASSREPTGLSYEQYF. The CDR3 coding sequence is TGCGCCAGCAGCCGAGAACCTACAGGGCTCTCCTACGAGCAGTACTTC.

V is TRBV23-1 and J is TRBJ1-5, with TRBD1 identical over 9 bases. TRBV23-1 belongs to the ORF category, with a function that is uncertain. The CDR3 runs to 17 residues. V was pared by 0 bases and J by 2 bases, with 5 bases of the junction left unmatched. CDR3 sequence: CASSQSGTGLGNQPQHF. CDR3 coding DNA: TGCGCCAGCAGTCAATCCGGGACAGGGTTGGGCAATCAGCCCCAGCATTTT.

V is TRBV5-4 and J is TRBJ1-5, with D possibly being TRBD1 (5 bases). Trimming pared 0 bases from V and 3 bases from J, leaving 13 bases between. CDR1 is SGHNT, CDR2 YYREEE, per germline (reference sequence). This CDR3 spans 16 amino acids. CDR3 loop: CASSLGAGPPNQPQHF. Written as DNA, the CDR3 is TGTGCCAGCAGCTTGGGGGCAGGGCCCCCCAATCAGCCCCAGCATTTT.

V usage is TRBV18 and J usage is TRBJ2-7; 10 nucleotides align to TRBD1. Losses at the gene ends were 0 bases for V and 2 bases for J; bases not matched to a gene: 7. This CDR3 spans 17 amino acids. Germline CDR1 is KGHSH and CDR2 is LQKENI. The CDR3 reads CASSPPRSGTGAYEQYF. Written as DNA, the CDR3 is TGTGCCAGCTCACCACCCAGGTCGGGGACAGGGGCCTACGAGCAGTACTTC.

The chain carries TRBV7-8 and TRBJ2-5, with a weak D call TRBD1 (5 bases). CDR1 and CDR2 from the germline V gene are SGHVS and FQNEAQ. The V and J ends lost 4 bases and 4 bases respectively, with 10 bases between them. The CDR3 is made up of 13 amino acids. This chain's CDR3 is CASSSGAGETQYF. The CDR3 DNA reads TGTGCCAGCAGCTCTGGGGCCGGAGAGACCCAGTACTTC. Filled out from reference TRBV7-8 and TRBJ2-5, the complete variable domain reads GAGVSQSPRYKVAKRGQDVALRCDPISGHVSLFWYQQALGQGPEFLTYFQNEAQLDKSGLPSDRFFAERPEGSVSTLKIQRTQQEDSAVYLCASSSGAGETQYFGPGTRLLVL.

V is TRBV27 and J is TRBJ1-4, with TRBD1 matching over 7 bases. The CDR3 spans 13 residues. Germline-derived CDR1 and CDR2 are MNHEY and SMNVEV (reference sequence). Unmatched junction bases numbered 5, after V lost 6 bases and J lost 7 bases. This CDR3 reads CASSRGGFEKLFF. CDR3 sequence (DNA): TGTGCCAGCAGCCGAGGGGGCTTTGAAAAACTGTTTTTT.